The 18 T cell receptor beta chains given below trace back to one sample, sequenced in a study of blood T cell repertoires in COVID-19. Data came from immunoSEQ multiplex PCR; TCRdb stores just in-frame clones and leaves some out. This sample has some 220,000 clones, with roughly 80% found just once. Sequences were obtained from peripheral blood. These receptors came from an elderly woman with active or convalescent COVID-19.

This clone was seen a handful of times. The chain carries TRBV30 and TRBJ2-1; D perhaps matches TRBD1 (6 bases). Trimming took off 4 bases at V and 11 bases at J, with 18 bases between the two ends. The CDR3 runs 13 residues. Per germline, CDR1 GTSNPN and CDR2 SVGIG (reference sequence). CDR3 bases: TGTGCCTGGACCAGCTGGGACAAGGGGAAGCAGTTCTTC. This codes for CAWTSWDKGKQFF.

The V and J genes are TRBV10-1 and TRBJ2-7, with TRBD1 as a possible D gene (7 bases). There are 15 residues in the CDR3. Trimming left V 8 bases short and J 3 bases short, with 20 bases between. CDR1 and CDR2 (germline): WNHNN, SYGVQD (reference sequence). The CDR3 DNA follows: TGCGCCAGCGGCGGGACAGACCTAAAAGTCTACGAGCAGTACTTC. It is translated as CASGGTDLKVYEQYF.

This sequence joins TRBV4-1 and TRBJ2-1; 8 bases fit TRBD2. V dropped 5 bases and J dropped 8; count of bases not matched to a gene: 20. Germline V gene data show CDR1 as MGHRA and CDR2 as YSYEKL. The CDR3 extends over 18 amino acids. The CDR3 loop is CASSIKERAGLGIYEQFF. CDR3 nucleotide sequence: TGCGCCAGCAGCATTAAGGAAAGGGCGGGACTAGGTATCTATGAGCAGTTCTTC.

This clone appeared many times. The chain joins TRBV4-3 to TRBJ1-3; D is perhaps TRBD1 (5 bases). V lost 4 bases and J 8 bases, leaving 18 bases between the germline ends. CDR1 LGHNA and CDR2 YSLEER come from the germline V gene. The CDR3 is 15 residues long. The CDR3 nucleotides are TGCGCCAGCAGCCCGTTTTCCGGGTTAGGGGACACCATATATTTT. It codes for CASSPFSGLGDTIYF.

V gene TRBV11-3 combines with J gene TRBJ1-1; no clear D gene. The CDR3 length is 14 residues. Germline V gene lookup returns CDR1 SGHNT and CDR2 YENEEA. Trimming pared 5 bases from V and 1 base from J, leaving 11 bases between. The CDR3 region has the DNA TGTGCCAGCAGCCCCACCCAAGCGAACACTGAAGCTTTCTTT. As protein: CASSPTQANTEAFF.

The CDR3, as DNA: TGTGCCAGCAGCCCAGGTGGGGACAGGGGGCACACTGGCTACACCTTC. Translation: CASSPGGDRGHTGYTF. This chain links TRBV11-3 with TRBJ1-2; 12 bases map to TRBD1. The CDR3 consists of 16 residues. From germline, CDR1 is SGHNT and CDR2 YENEEA. Unmatched junction bases numbered 11, after V lost 5 bases and J lost 7 bases.

This chain connects TRBV12-3 or TRBV12-4 to TRBJ2-2, with D possibly matching TRBD1 (5 bases). V was clipped by 3 bases and J by 6 bases, with 8 bases between them. The CDR3 contains 13 residues. CDR3 region: CASSFLGPGELFF. The CDR3 DNA follows: TGTGCCAGCAGTTTTTTGGGGCCCGGGGAGCTGTTTTTT.

V and J are TRBV28 and TRBJ2-7, with 8 bases that match TRBD1. Germline values: CDR1 MDHEN, CDR2 SYDVKM. The V gene end was trimmed by 11 bases and the J gene end by 6 bases; junction bases not matched to a gene: 6. The CDR3 runs to 11 residues. CDR3 protein: CAGQGAGEQYF. CDR3 DNA: TGTGCCGGCCAGGGGGCTGGCGAGCAGTACTTC.

V is TRBV7-2 and J is TRBJ2-3; maybe TRBD2 (5 bases). Germline loops: CDR1 SGHTA, CDR2 FQGNSA. This CDR3 region has 13 residues. Trimming took 10 bases from V and 4 from J, leaving 15 bases between them. The CDR3 here is CAIKNSAADTQYF. The DNA of the CDR3 is TGTGCCATCAAAAATAGCGCCGCAGATACGCAGTATTTT.

This chain uses TRBV5-1 with TRBJ2-7, with 8 bases lining up with TRBD1. With 2 bases clipped from V and 1 base from J, the junction kept 5 bases outside the gene matches. In germline, CDR1 is SGHRS, CDR2 YFSETQ. The CDR3 totals 15 residues. The CDR3 loop reads CASSFRRQGSYEQYF. In nucleotides, the CDR3 is TGCGCCAGCAGCTTCCGGAGACAGGGGTCCTACGAGCAGTACTTC.

The genes are TRBV6-2 or TRBV6-3 and TRBJ2-7, with D possibly matching TRBD2 (6 bases). The CDR3 length is 15 residues. Germline V gene lookup returns CDR1 MNHEY and CDR2 SVGEGT. V was shortened by 2 bases and J by 3 bases, with 14 bases between the two germline ends. CDR3 protein: CASSYGRLPRYEQYF. DNA for the CDR3: TGTGCCAGCAGTTACGGGAGGTTGCCTCGCTACGAGCAGTACTTC.

The V gene is TRBV6-5, the J gene TRBJ2-7; TRBD1 matches 12 bases. The J segment lost 6 bases and the V segment lost 5 bases, leaving 8 bases of the junction unmatched. Germline V lookup: CDR1 MNHEY, CDR2 SVGAGI. This CDR3 contains 15 residues. The CDR3 coding sequence is TGTGCCAGCAGTAGCCGGGACAGGGGGCAAGGCGAGCAGTACTTC. It encodes CASSSRDRGQGEQYF.

This chain connects TRBV28 to TRBJ2-7, with TRBD1 matching 9 bases. Trimming removed 3 bases from V and 5 bases from J; junction bases left unmatched: 14. There are 17 residues in the CDR3. Germline V gives CDR1 MDHEN, CDR2 SYDVKM. CDR3 sequence reads: CASSFWDRDLILDEQYF. DNA of the CDR3: TGTGCCAGCAGTTTTTGGGACAGGGATCTTATTCTGGACGAGCAGTACTTC.

The chain's CDR3 is CASSDTGRYGYTF. The CDR3 DNA reads as TGTGCCAGCAGTGATACAGGTCGCTATGGCTACACCTTC. This rearrangement joins TRBV2 to TRBJ1-2, with D possibly TRBD1 on 5 matching bases. The CDR3 runs 13 residues. Trimming shortened V by 3 bases and J by 4 bases, and 9 bases separated the two germline ends. Per the germline V gene, CDR1 is SNHLY and CDR2 is FYNNEI. Together with reference TRBV2 and TRBJ1-2, the CDR3 gives the full variable domain: EPEVTQTPSHQVTQMGQEVILRCVPISNHLYFYWYRQILGQKVEFLVSFYNNEISEKSEIFDDQFSVERPDGSNFTLKIRSTKLEDSAMYFCASSDTGRYGYTFGSGTRLTVV.

This clone has just one count. The chain couples TRBV23-1 to TRBJ2-7; 8 nucleotides agree with TRBD1. TRBV23-1 is sorted into the ORF group, with uncertain function. Trimming cost V 6 bases and J 6 bases; bases outside gene matches: 10. This CDR3 spans 14 amino acids. The CDR3 is CASRRKDRGSEQYF. CDR3 nucleotides: TGCGCCAGCAGAAGGAAAGACAGGGGCAGCGAGCAGTACTTC.

This chain uses TRBV7-9 with TRBJ1-3; D not certain. Trimming cost V 3 bases and J 3 bases, with 9 bases left between them. CDR3 length: 14 residues. Per germline, CDR1 SEHNR and CDR2 FQNEAQ (reference sequence). CDR3 sequence: CASSFSSFGNTIYF. As DNA, the CDR3 is TGTGCCAGCAGCTTCAGTTCCTTTGGAAACACCATATATTTT.

The chain is built from TRBV7-2 and TRBJ2-7, with D possibly TRBD2 on 6 matching bases. This CDR3 has 14 residues. CDR1 is SGHTA, CDR2 FQGNSA, per germline. V lost 3 bases and J 5 bases, leaving 14 bases between the germline ends. The CDR3 bases are TGTGCCAGCAGCTTCGGCCTAGCGACCAACGAGCAGTACTTC. Its protein product is CASSFGLATNEQYF.

J is TRBJ2-7 and V is TRBV19, with 9 bases identical to TRBD2. The V and J ends lost 3 bases and 4 bases, in that order; junction bases with no gene match: 16. The CDR3 is made up of 18 amino acids. Germline assignment: CDR1 LNHDA and CDR2 SQIVND (reference sequence). The CDR3 region has the DNA TGTGCCAGTAGTATTCGGTCGGGCGGGACTAGCTCCGTTTACGAGCAGTACTTC. Amino acids: CASSIRSGGTSSVYEQYF.